A selection of T cell receptor beta chains follows, all from one sample in a study of OX40 agonist ivuxolimab in advanced cancers. Some clones are missing from TCRdb's copy, which holds only in-frame ones; the method was immunoSEQ multiplex PCR. The table has about 79,000 clones, approximately 85% seen once. The input for sequencing was CD4+ or CD8+ T cells sorted from blood, taken in a trial of the OX40 agonist ivuxolimab. The receptors were sampled from an adult with an advanced solid tumor such as melanoma, head and neck, liver or kidney cancer. The CDR3 runs from the conserved cysteine through the conserved F or W. The D gene is left open where the match is weak. The size entry is marked missing in some rows and otherwise reads once, few, many or a size class.

DNA: TGTGCCAGCAAAAGGGACAGCACTAGCACAGATACGCAGTATTTT
CDR3: CASKRDSTSTDTQYF
size: .
J: TRBJ2-3
D: TRBD1
V: TRBV2

DNA: TGCGCCAGCAGCCCAGAAATTGGCCAACCTGAAGCTTTCTTT
CDR3: CASSPEIGQPEAFF
size: .
J: TRBJ1-1
D: .
V: TRBV5-1

DNA: TGTGCCAGCAGTTTAACTAGCGGGAGCTCCTACAATGAGCAGTTCTTC
CDR3: CASSLTSGSSYNEQFF
size: .
J: TRBJ2-1
D: TRBD2
V: TRBV6-6

DNA: TGTGCCAGCAGCTTACAACGGAGCACCGGGGAGCTGTTTTTT
CDR3: CASSLQRSTGELFF
size: .
J: TRBJ2-2
D: .
V: TRBV7-3

DNA: TGTGCCAGCTCACAGAGGAGCAATCAGCCCCAGCATTTT
CDR3: CASSQRSNQPQHF
size: .
J: TRBJ1-5
D: .
V: TRBV18

DNA: TGTGCCAGCAGTTCAGCAGAGACCCAGTACTTC
CDR3: CASSSAETQYF
size: .
J: TRBJ2-5
D: .
V: TRBV6-1

DNA: TGTGCCAGCTCACCGGGTGCCGGGAGCCAGCCCCAGCATTTT
CDR3: CASSPGAGSQPQHF
size: few
J: TRBJ1-5
D: .
V: TRBV18

DNA: TGTGCCAGCAGTGGGCAAGAGACCCAGTACTTC
CDR3: CASSGQETQYF
size: .
J: TRBJ2-5
D: .
V: TRBV6-6

DNA: TGTGCCAGTAGTAGCATAAGACCGGGACAGGGGTACAATGAGCAGTTCTTC
CDR3: CASSSIRPGQGYNEQFF
size: .
J: TRBJ2-1
D: TRBD1
V: TRBV19

DNA: TGTGCCAGCAGTGAGGTAGTGCGGGGGCCCCAGCATTTT
CDR3: CASSEVVRGPQHF
size: few
J: TRBJ1-5
D: .
V: TRBV2

DNA: TGTGCCAGCAGCTTATCGCCGGGAGGTATGTACGAGCAGTACTTC
CDR3: CASSLSPGGMYEQYF
size: .
J: TRBJ2-7
D: TRBD2
V: TRBV7-9

DNA: TGCGCCAGCAGGATCGGGCCAGAGCCAAATGGCTACACCTTC
CDR3: CASRIGPEPNGYTF
size: .
J: TRBJ1-2
D: .
V: TRBV5-1